The clone carrying this TCR beta chain appeared many times. The V gene lost 5 bases and the J gene lost 8 bases, with 12 bases spanning the gap. The CDR3 is 12 amino acids. Germline assignment: CDR1 MDHEN and CDR2 SYDVKM. A single record per CDR3 protein comes from TCRdb applying MiXCR to the 5' RACE reads. The table lists 250,000 to 300,000 distinct CDR3 sequences, around 20% of them singletons. This entry is derived from a study of CD8 T cells in ankylosing spondylitis. The chain links TRBV28 to TRBJ2-5, with TRBD2 as a possible D gene (6 bases). Input material: blood, either unsorted or a sorted T cell fraction (not recorded which). This receptor was obtained from a male donor with ankylosing spondylitis or in good health (not recorded which). CDR3 bases: TGTGCCAGCAGTCACCGGGACTCAACCCAGTACTTC. This translates into CASSHRDSTQYF.